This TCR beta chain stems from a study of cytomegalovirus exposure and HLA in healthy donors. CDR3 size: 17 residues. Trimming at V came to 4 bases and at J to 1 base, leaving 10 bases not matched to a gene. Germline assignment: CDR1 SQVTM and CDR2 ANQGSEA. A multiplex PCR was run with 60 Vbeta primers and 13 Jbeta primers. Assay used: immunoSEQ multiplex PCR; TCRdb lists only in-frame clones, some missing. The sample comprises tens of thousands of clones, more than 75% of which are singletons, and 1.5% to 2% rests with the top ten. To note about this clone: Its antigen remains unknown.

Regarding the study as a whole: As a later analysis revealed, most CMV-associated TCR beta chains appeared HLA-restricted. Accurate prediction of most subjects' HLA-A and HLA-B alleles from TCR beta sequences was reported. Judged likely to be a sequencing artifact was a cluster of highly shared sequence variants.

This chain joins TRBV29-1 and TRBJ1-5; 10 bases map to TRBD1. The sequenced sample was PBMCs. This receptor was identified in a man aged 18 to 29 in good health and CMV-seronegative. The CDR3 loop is CSVVEGQGSLSNQPQHF. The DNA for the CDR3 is TGCAGCGTTGTCGAGGGACAGGGGAGCCTAAGCAATCAGCCCCAGCATTTT.